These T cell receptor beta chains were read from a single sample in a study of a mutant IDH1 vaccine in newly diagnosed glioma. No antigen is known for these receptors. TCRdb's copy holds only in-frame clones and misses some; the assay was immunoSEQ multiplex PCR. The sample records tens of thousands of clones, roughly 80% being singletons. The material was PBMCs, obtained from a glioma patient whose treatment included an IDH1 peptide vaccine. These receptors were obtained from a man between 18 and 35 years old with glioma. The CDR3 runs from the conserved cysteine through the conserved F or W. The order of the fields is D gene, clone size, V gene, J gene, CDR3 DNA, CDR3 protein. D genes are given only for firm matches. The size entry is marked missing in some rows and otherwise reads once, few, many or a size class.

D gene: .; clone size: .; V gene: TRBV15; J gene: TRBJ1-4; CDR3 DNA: TGTGCCACCAGCAGTGAGGGTACCAAGGGAGGGTATGAAAAACTGTTTTTT; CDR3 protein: CATSSEGTKGGYEKLFF
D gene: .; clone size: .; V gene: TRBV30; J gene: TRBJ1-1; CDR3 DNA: TGTGCCTGGAGCTGGCAGTTGAACACTGAAGCTTTCTTT; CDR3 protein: CAWSWQLNTEAFF
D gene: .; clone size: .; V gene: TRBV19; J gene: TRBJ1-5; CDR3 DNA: TGTGCCAGTAGTATCAAGGCAGGGTCCAATCAGCCCCAGCATTTT; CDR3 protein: CASSIKAGSNQPQHF
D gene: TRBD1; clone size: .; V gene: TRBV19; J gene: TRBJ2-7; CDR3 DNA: TGTGCCAGTAGTGGGGGACAGAACTACGAGCAGTACTTC; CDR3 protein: CASSGGQNYEQYF
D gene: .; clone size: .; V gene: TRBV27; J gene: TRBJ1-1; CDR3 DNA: TGTGCCAGCAGTTTAGTGGGGGGGGATAACACTGAAGCTTTCTTT; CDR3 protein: CASSLVGGDNTEAFF
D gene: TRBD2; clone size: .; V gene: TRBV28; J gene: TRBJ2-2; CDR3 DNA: TGTGCCAGCAGAATAGCGGGAGGGCCCACCGGGGAGCTGTTTTTT; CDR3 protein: CASRIAGGPTGELFF
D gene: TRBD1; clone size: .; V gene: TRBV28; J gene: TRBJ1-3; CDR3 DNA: TGTGCCAGCAGTTTGGGGGGACAGGGGTCTGGAAACACCATATATTTT; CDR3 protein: CASSLGGQGSGNTIYF
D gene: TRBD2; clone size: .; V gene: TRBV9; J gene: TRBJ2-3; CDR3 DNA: TGTGCCAGCAGCGTAGGTCTGCGGGGGGCGGGGGATACGCAGTATTTT; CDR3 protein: CASSVGLRGAGDTQYF
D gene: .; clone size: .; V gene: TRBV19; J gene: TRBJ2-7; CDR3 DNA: TGTGCCAGTAGTATGGGGCAGAGCTACGAGCAGTACTTC; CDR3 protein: CASSMGQSYEQYF
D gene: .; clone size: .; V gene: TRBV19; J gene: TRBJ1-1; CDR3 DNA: TGTGCCAGTAGTCCCTATTTGAACACTGAAGCTTTCTTT; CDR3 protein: CASSPYLNTEAFF
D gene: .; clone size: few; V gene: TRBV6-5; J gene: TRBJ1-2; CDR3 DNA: TGTGCCAGCAGCAAAACCCTGGGTGGCTACACCTTC; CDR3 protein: CASSKTLGGYTF
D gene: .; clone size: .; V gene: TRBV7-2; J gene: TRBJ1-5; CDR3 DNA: TGTGCCAGCAGCTTGGGGAATCCGAATCAGCCCCAGCATTTT; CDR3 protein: CASSLGNPNQPQHF
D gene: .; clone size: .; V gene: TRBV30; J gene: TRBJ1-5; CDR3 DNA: TGTGCCTGGAGTTTCGGTCTGAATAGCAATCAGCCCCAGCATTTT; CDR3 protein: CAWSFGLNSNQPQHF
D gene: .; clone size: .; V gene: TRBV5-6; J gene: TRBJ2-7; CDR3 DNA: TGTGCCAGCAGCTTGGCCGGCGCAGGGCGGAACGAGCAGTACTTC; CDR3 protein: CASSLAGAGRNEQYF
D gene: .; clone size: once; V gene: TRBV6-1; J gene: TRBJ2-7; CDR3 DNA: TGTGCCAGCAGCTTGAGGTTCTACGAGCAGTACTTC; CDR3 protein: CASSLRFYEQYF
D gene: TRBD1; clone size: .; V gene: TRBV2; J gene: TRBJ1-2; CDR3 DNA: TGTGCCAGCAGTGATTGGGACAGGGGGCACTATGGCTACACCTTC; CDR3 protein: CASSDWDRGHYGYTF
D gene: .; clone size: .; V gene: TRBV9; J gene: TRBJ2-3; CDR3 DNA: TGTGCCAGCAGCGGTCGGGCTAGGGATACGCAGTATTTT; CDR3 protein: CASSGRARDTQYF
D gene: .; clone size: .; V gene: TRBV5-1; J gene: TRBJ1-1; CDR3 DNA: TGCGCCAGCAGCTTGGTCGGCAGTAACACTGAAGCTTTCTTT; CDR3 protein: CASSLVGSNTEAFF
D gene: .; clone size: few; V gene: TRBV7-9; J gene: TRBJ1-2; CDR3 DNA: TGTGCCAGCAGCGCCCCCCCAGGGGCAGCTAACTATGGCTACACCTTC; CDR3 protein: CASSAPPGAANYGYTF
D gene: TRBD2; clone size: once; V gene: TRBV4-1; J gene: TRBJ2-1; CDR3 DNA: TGCGCCAGCAGCCTACATCGGGACTATCGTGGGGAGAATGAGCAGTTCTTC; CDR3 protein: CASSLHRDYRGENEQFF
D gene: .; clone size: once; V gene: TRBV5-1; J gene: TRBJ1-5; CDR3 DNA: TGCGCCAGCAGCTTGGGGGCAGGGCCGAATCAGCCCCAGCATTTT; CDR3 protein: CASSLGAGPNQPQHF
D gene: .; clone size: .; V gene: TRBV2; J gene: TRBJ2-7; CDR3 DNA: TGTGCCAGCATGCAGGGGGGACGCTACGAGCAGTACTTC; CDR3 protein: CASMQGGRYEQYF
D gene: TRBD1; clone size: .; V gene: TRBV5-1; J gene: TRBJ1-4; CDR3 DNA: TGCGCCAGCAGCCGCGTCCCGGGACAGGGAGGAAAACTGTTTTTT; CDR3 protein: CASSRVPGQGGKLFF
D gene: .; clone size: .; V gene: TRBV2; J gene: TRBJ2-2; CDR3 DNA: TGTGCCGGCAGTGGAGGGTTGGGAACCGGGGAGCTGTTTTTT; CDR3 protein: CAGSGGLGTGELFF
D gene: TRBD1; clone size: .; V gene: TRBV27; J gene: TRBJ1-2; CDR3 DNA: TGTGCCAGCAGTTTCGGGACAGGTGACCCGGGGGGCTACACCTTC; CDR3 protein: CASSFGTGDPGGYTF
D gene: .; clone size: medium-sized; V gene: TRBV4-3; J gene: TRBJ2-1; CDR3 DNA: TGCGCCAGCAGCCAAGATGGGGACAATGAGCAGTTCTTC; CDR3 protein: CASSQDGDNEQFF
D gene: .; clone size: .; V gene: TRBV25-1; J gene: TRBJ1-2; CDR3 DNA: TGTGCCTCGCACCCGGGACACGCTCTTAACTATGGCTACACCTTC; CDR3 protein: CASHPGHALNYGYTF
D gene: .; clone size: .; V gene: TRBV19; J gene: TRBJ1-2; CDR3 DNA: TGTGCCAGCCGACGGAACTATGGCTACACCTTC; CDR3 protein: CASRRNYGYTF
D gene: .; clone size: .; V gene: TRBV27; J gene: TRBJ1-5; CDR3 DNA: TGTGCCAGCAGTCTTAGGGGAAGAGGACAAGGGGATCAGCCCCAGCATTTT; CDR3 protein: CASSLRGRGQGDQPQHF
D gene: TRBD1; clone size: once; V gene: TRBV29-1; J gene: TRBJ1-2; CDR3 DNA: TGCAGCGCCGAGCCAGGGGGGTATGGCTACACCTTC; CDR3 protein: CSAEPGGYGYTF